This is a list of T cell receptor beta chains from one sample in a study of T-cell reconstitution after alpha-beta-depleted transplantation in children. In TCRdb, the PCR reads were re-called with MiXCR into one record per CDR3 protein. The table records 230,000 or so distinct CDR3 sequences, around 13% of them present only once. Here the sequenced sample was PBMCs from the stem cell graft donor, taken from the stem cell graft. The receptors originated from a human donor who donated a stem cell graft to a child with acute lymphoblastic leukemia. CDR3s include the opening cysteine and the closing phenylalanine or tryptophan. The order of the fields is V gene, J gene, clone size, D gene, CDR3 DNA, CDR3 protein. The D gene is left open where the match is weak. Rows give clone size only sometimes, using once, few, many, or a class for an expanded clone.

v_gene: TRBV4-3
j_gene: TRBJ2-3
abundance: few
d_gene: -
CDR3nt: TGCGCCAGCAGCCCCCGGGTAACAGATACGCAGTATTTT
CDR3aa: CASSPRVTDTQYF

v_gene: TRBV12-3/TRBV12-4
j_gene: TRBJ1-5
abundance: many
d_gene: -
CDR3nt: TGTGCCAGCAAGTTAGCAGGGGGCAATCAGCCCCAGCATTTT
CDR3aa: CASKLAGGNQPQHF

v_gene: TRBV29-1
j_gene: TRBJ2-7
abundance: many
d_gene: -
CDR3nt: TGCAGCGTTGAAGATCGAGGCTACGAGCAGTACTTC
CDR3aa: CSVEDRGYEQYF

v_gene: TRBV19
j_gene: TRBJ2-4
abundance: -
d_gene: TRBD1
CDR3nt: TGTGCCAGTTGGGACAGGGGATACATTCAGTACTTC
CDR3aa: CASWDRGYIQYF

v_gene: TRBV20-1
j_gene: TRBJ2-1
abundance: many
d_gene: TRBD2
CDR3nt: TGCAGTGCGACGACTAGCGGGAGTCGGAATGAGCAGTTCTTC
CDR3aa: CSATTSGSRNEQFF

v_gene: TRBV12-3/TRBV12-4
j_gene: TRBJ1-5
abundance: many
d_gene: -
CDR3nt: TGTGCCAGCAGTTTTGGCAGGGGAAATCAGCCCCAGCATTTT
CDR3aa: CASSFGRGNQPQHF

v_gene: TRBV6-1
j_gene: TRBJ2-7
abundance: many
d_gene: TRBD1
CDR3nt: TGTGCCAGCAGCCTATACAGGGGCAGCTCCTACGAGCAGTACTTC
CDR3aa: CASSLYRGSSYEQYF

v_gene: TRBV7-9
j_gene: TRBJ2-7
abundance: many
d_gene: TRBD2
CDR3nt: TGTGCCTCTGCACGGGACTATGAGCAGTACTTC
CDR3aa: CASARDYEQYF

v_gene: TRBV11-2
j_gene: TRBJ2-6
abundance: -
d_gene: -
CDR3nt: TGTGCCAGCAGCTCCACCGTAGGAGGAACAGGGGCCAACGTCCTGACTTTC
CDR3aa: CASSSTVGGTGANVLTF

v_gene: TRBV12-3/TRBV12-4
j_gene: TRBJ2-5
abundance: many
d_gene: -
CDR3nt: TGTGCCAGCAGGGGGATCCAAGAGACCCAGTACTTC
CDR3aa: CASRGIQETQYF

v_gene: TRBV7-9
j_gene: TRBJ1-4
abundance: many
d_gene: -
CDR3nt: TGTGCCAGCAGCTTCCCCTCTACAACTAATGAAAAACTGTTTTTT
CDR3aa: CASSFPSTTNEKLFF

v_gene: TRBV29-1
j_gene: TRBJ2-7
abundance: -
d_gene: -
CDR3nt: TGCAGCGTTGTGACAGGAGGCCTAGAAGAGCAGTACTTC
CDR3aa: CSVVTGGLEEQYF

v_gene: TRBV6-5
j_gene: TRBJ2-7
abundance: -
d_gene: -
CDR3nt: TGTGCCAGCAGTTACGATGACTCGGGCTACGAGCAGTACTTC
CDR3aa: CASSYDDSGYEQYF

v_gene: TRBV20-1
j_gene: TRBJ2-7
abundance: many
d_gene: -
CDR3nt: TGCAGTGCTGTCCCTTCCCGCTCCTACGAGCAGTACTTC
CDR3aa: CSAVPSRSYEQYF

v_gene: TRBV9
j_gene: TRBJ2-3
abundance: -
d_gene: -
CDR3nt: TGTGCCAGCAGCACCAAAGGGGGGTTTAGCACAGATACGCAGTATTTT
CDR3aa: CASSTKGGFSTDTQYF

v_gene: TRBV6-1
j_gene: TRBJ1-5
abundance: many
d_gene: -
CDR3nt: TGTGCCAGCAGTGAAGCTTGGCTGCCCGATAATCATCCCCAGCATTTT
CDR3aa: CASSEAWLPDNHPQHF

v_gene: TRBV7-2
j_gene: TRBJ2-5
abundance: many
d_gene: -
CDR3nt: TGTGCCAGCAGCTCCAACAGGGCTCAAGAGACCCAGTACTTC
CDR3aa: CASSSNRAQETQYF

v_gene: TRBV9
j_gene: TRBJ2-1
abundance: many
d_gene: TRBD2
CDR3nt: TGTGCCAGCAGCCCAACACTAGCGGCTACATCCAATGAGCAGTTCTTC
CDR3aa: CASSPTLAATSNEQFF

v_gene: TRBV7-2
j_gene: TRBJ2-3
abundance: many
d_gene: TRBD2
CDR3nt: TGTGCCAGCAGCTTAGCCGCGGGACTAGCGGGGGGGAATACGCAGTATTTT
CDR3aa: CASSLAAGLAGGNTQYF

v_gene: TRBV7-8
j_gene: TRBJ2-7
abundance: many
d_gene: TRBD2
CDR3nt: TGTGCCAGCAGCTTAGGTGTATTATCTTCGGGACTAGCGGGGGGCAGGTACGAGCAGTACTTC
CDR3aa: CASSLGVLSSGLAGGRYEQYF

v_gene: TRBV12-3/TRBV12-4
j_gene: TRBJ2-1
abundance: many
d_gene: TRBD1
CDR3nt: TGTGCCAGCAGTTTAACAGGGGGCAGGAATGAGCAGTTCTTC
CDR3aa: CASSLTGGRNEQFF

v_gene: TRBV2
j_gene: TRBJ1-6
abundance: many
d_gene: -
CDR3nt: TGTGCCAGCAGTGAAATTTTGGCAGTTCAAGATAATTCACCCCTCCACTTT
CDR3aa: CASSEILAVQDNSPLHF

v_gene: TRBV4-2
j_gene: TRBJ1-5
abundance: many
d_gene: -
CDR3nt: TGTGCCAGCAGCCAAGAGGAACGGGCACCCAATCAGCCCCAGCATTTT
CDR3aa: CASSQEERAPNQPQHF

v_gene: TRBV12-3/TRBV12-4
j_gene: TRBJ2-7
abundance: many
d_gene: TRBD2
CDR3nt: TGTGCCAGCAGTTACTCCGGGACTAGAACCTACGAGCAGTACTTC
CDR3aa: CASSYSGTRTYEQYF

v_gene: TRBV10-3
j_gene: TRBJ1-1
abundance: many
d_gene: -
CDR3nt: TGTGCCATCAGTGATCAAGGGTTTAACACTGAAGCTTTCTTT
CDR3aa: CAISDQGFNTEAFF

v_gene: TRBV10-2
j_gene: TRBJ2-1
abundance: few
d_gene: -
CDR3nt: TGCGCCAGCAGTGAGCCGGGTTTATGGGTTCGGGATGAGCAGTTCTTC
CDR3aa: CASSEPGLWVRDEQFF

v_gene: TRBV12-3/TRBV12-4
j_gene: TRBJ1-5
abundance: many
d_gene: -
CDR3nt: TGTGCCAGCAGTCCAGGACGGGTCGGTCAGCCCCAGCATTTT
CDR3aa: CASSPGRVGQPQHF

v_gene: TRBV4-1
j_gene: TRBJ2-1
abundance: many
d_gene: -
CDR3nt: TGCGCCAGCAGCCGCTCTGATTTACCCCTTGGGATCGGTGAGCAGTTCTTC
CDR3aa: CASSRSDLPLGIGEQFF

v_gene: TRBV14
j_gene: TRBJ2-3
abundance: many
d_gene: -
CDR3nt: TGTGCCAGCAGCCAAGAAAGGCACAGAGACACAGATACGCAGTATTTT
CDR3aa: CASSQERHRDTDTQYF

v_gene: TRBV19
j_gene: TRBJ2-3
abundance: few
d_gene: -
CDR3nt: TGTGCCAGTATCCCAACAGGGTACGCAGATACGCAGTATTTT
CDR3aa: CASIPTGYADTQYF

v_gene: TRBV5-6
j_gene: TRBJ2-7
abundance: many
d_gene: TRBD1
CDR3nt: TGTGCCAGCAGCTTGGCCGGTCACCTTGGGACAGGTGACGGCGAGCAGTACTTC
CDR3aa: CASSLAGHLGTGDGEQYF

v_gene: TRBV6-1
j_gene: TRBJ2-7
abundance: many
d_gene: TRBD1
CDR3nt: TGTGCCAGCAGTCCCAACAGGGGCGACACTTTCTACGAGCAGTACTTC
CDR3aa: CASSPNRGDTFYEQYF

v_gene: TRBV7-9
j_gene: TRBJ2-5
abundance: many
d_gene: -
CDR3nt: TGTGCCAGCAGCACCCCGGGCCCTGATGAGACCCAGTACTTC
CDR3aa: CASSTPGPDETQYF

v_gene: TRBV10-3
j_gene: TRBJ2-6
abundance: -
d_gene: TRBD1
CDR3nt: TGTGCCATCACTCGGACAGGTCCTTCTGGGGCCAACGTCCTGACTTTC
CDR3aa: CAITRTGPSGANVLTF

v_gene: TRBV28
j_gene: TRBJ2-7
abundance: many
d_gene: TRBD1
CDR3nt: TGTGCCAGTCTATTACAGGGGGCTGGATACGAGCAGTACTTC
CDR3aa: CASLLQGAGYEQYF

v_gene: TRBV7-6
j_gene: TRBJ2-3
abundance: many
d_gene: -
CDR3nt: TGTGCCAGCAGCTTAGAGACTAGCACAGATACGCAGTATTTT
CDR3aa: CASSLETSTDTQYF

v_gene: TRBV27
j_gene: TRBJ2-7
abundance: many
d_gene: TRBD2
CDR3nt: TGTGCCAGCAGTCGGAGCGGGAGCTTCTACGAGCAGTACTTC
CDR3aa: CASSRSGSFYEQYF

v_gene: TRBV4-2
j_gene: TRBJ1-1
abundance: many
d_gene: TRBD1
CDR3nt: TGTGCCAGCAGCCGAGGACAGGGAAGAGCCACTGAAGCTTTCTTT
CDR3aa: CASSRGQGRATEAFF

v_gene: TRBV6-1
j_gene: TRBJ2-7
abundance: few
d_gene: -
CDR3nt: TGTGCCAGCAGCCCCCAATTGGAACGGGGGGCTACAAAGCAGTACTTC
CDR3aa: CASSPQLERGATKQYF

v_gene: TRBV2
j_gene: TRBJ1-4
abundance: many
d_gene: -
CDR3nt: TGTGCCAGCAGTGGTACTACCATCCGACCTGAAAAACTGTTTTTT
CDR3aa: CASSGTTIRPEKLFF

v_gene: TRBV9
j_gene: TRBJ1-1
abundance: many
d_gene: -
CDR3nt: TGTGCCAGCAGCGCCGTAGCCGGAGGGCAGGGACGTTTCGGTGAAGCTTTCTTT
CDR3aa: CASSAVAGGQGRFGEAFF

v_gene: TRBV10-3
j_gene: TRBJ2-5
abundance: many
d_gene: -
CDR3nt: TGTGCCTCGAGGGAAACGGAGACCCAGTACTTC
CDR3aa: CASRETETQYF

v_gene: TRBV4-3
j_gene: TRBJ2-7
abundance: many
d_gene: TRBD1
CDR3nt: TGCGCCAGCAGCCCGGACAGGGGCGAGCAGTACTTC
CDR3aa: CASSPDRGEQYF

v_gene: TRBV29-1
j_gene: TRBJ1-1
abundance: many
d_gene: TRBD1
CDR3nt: TGCAGCGCAACAGGGGACTGGCTATACACTGAAGCTTTCTTT
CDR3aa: CSATGDWLYTEAFF

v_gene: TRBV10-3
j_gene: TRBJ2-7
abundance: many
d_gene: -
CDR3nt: TGTGCCATCAGTGACGGTAGTGTCTCCTACGAGCAGTACTTC
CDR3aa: CAISDGSVSYEQYF

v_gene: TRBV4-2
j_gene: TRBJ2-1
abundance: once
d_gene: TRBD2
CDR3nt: TGTGCCAGCAGCCAAGGGACGGGGGGGTTAATCTACAATGAGCAGTTCTTC
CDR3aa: CASSQGTGGLIYNEQFF